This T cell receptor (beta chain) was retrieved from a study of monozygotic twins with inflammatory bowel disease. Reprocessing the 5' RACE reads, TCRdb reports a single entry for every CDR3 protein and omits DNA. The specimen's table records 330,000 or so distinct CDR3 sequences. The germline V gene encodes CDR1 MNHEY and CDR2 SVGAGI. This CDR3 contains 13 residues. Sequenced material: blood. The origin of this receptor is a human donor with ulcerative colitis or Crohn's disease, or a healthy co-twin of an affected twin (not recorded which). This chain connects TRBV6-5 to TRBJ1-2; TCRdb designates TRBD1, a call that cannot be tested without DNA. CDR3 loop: CASRRPGGYGYTF.